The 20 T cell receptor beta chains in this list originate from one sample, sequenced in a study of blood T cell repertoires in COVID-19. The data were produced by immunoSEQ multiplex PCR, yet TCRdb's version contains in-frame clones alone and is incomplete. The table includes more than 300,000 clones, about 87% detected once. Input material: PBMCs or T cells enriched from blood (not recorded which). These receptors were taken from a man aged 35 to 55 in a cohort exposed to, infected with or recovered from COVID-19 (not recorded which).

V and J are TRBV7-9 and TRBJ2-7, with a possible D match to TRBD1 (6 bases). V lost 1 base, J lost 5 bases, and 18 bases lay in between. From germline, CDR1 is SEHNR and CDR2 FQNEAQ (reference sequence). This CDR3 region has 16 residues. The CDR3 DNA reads TGTGCCAGCAGCTTAGGTTCAGGGGCCGGATTTCACGAGCAGTACTTC. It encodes CASSLGSGAGFHEQYF. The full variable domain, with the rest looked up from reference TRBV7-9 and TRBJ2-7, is DTGVSQNPRHKITKRGQNVTFRCDPISEHNRLYWYRQTLGQGPEFLTYFQNEAQLEKSRLLSDRFSAERPKGSFSTLEIQRTEQGDSAMYLCASSLGSGAGFHEQYFGPGTRLTVT.

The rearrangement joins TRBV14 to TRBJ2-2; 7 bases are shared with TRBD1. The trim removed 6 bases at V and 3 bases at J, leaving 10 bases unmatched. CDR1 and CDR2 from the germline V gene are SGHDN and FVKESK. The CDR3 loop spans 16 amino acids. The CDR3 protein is CASRQKTGWDTGELFF. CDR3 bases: TGTGCCAGCAGACAGAAGACAGGGTGGGACACCGGGGAGCTGTTTTTT.

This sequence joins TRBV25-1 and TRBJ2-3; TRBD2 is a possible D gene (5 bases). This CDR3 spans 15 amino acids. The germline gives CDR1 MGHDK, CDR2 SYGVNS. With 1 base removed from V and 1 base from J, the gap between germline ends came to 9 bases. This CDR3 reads CASSELSGGTDTQYF. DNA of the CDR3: TGTGCCAGCAGTGAATTAAGCGGCGGCACAGATACGCAGTATTTT.

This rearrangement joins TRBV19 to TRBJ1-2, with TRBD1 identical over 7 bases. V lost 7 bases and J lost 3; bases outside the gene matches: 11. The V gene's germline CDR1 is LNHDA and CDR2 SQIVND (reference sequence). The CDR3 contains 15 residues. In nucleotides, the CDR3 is TGTGCCAGTAAACCACAGACAGGGTACGACTATGGCTACACCTTC. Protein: CASKPQTGYDYGYTF.

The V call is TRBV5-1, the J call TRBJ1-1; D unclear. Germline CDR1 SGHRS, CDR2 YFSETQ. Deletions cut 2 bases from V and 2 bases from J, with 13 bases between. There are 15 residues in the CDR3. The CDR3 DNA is TGCGCCAGCAGCTTCTCCGGAGTTGGAAACACTGAAGCTTTCTTT. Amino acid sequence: CASSFSGVGNTEAFF.

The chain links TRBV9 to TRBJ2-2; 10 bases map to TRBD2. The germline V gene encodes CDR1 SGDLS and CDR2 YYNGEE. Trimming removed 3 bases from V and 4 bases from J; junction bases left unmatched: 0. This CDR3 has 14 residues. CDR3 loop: CASSGLAGTGELFF. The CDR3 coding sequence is TGTGCCAGCAGCGGACTAGCGGGCACCGGGGAGCTGTTTTTT. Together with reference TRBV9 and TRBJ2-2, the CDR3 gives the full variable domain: DSGVTQTPKHLITATGQRVTLRCSPRSGDLSVYWYQQSLDQGLQFLIQYYNGEERAKGNILERFSAQQFPDLHSELNLSSLELGDSALYFCASSGLAGTGELFFGEGSRLTVL.

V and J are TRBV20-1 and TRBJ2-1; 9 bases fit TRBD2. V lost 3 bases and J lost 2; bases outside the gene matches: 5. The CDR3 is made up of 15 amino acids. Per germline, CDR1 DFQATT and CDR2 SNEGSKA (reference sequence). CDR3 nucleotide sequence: TGCAGTGCTAGTATTGCGGGAGGGGCCTACAATGAGCAGTTCTTC. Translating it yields CSASIAGGAYNEQFF.

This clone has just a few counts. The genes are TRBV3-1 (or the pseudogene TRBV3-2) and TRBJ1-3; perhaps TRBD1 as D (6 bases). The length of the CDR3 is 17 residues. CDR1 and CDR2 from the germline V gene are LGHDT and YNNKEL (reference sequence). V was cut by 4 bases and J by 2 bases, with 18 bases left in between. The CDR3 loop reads CASSLWGQGETGNTIYF. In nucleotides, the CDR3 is TGTGCCAGCAGCCTATGGGGGCAGGGAGAAACTGGAAACACCATATATTTT.

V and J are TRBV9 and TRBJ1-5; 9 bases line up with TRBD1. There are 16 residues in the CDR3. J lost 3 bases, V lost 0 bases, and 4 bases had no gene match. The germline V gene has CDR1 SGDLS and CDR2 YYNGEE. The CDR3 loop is CASSVGTGASNQPQHF. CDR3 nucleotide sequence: TGTGCCAGCAGCGTAGGGACAGGGGCTTCCAATCAGCCCCAGCATTTT.

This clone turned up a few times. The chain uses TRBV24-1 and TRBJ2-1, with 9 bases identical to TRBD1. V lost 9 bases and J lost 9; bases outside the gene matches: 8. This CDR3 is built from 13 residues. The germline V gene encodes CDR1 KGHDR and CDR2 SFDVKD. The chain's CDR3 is CATRDRVGGEQFF. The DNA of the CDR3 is TGTGCCACCCGGGACAGGGTGGGGGGTGAGCAGTTCTTC.

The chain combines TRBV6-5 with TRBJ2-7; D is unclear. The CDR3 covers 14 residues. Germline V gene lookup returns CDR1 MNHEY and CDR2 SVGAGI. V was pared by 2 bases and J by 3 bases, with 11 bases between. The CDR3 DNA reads TGTGCCAGCAGTTACGGTCGCGCATACTACGAGCAGTACTTC. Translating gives CASSYGRAYYEQYF.

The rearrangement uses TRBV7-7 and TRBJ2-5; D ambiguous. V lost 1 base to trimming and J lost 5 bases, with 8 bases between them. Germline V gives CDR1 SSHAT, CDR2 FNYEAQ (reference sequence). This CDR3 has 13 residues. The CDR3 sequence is CASSLGWAETQYF. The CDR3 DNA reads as TGTGCCAGCAGCTTAGGCTGGGCGGAGACCCAGTACTTC.

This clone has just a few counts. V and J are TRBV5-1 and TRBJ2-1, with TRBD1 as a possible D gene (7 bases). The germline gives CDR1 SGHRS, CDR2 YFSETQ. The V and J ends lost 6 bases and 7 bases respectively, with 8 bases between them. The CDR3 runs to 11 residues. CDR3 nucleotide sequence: TGCGCCAGCACAGGGGGGAATGAGCAGTTCTTC. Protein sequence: CASTGGNEQFF. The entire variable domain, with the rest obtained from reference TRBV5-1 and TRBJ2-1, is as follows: KAGVTQTPRYLIKTRGQQVTLSCSPISGHRSVSWYQQTPGQGLQFLFEYFSETQRNKGNFPGRFSGRQFSNSRSEMNVSTLELGDSALYLCASTGGNEQFFGPGTRLTVL.

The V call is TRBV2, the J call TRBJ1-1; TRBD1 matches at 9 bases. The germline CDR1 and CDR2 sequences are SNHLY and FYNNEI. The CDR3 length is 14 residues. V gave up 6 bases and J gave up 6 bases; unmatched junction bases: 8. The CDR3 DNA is TGTGCCAGCAGATCGGGACAGGGCGACCCTGAAGCTTTCTTT. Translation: CASRSGQGDPEAFF.

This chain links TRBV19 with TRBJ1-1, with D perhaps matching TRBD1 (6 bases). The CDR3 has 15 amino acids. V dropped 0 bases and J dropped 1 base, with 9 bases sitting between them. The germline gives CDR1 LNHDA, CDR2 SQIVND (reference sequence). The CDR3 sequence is CASSIDGQTNTEAFF. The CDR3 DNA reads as TGTGCCAGTAGTATAGATGGACAGACGAACACTGAAGCTTTCTTT. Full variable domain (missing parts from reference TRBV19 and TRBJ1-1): DGGITQSPKYLFRKEGQNVTLSCEQNLNHDAMYWYRQDPGQGLRLIYYSQIVNDFQKGDIAEGYSVSREKKESFPLTVTSAQKNPTAFYLCASSIDGQTNTEAFFGQGTRLTVV.

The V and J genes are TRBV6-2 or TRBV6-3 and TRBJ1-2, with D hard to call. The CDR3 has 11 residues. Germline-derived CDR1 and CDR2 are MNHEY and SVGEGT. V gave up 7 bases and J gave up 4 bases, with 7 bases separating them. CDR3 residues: CASTPGYGYTF. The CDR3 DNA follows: TGTGCCAGCACCCCCGGCTATGGCTACACCTTC.

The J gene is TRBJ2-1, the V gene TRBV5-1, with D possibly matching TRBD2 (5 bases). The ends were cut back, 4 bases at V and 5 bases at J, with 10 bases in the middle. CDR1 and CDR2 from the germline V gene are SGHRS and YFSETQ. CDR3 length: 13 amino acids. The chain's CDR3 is CASSDGINNEQFF. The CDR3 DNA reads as TGCGCCAGCAGCGACGGGATCAACAATGAGCAGTTCTTC.

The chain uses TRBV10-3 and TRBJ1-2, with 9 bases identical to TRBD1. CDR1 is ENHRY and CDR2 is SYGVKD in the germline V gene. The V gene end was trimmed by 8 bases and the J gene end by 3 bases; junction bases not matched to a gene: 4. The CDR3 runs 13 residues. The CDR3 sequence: CAIDTGGYYGYTF. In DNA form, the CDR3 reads TGTGCCATCGACACAGGGGGCTACTATGGCTACACCTTC.

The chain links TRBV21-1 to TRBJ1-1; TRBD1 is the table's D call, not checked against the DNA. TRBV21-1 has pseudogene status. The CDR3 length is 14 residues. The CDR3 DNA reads TGTGCCAGCATCCCGACAGGGGGACAAGTGAGGGCTTTCTTT. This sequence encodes CASIPTGGQVRAFF.

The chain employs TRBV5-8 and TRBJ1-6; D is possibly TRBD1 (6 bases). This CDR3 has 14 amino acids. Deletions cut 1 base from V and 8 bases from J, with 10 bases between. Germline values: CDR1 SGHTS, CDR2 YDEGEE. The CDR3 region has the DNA TGTGCCAGCAGCTTGCGGGGGGCGTATTCACCCCTCCACTTT. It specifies CASSLRGAYSPLHF.